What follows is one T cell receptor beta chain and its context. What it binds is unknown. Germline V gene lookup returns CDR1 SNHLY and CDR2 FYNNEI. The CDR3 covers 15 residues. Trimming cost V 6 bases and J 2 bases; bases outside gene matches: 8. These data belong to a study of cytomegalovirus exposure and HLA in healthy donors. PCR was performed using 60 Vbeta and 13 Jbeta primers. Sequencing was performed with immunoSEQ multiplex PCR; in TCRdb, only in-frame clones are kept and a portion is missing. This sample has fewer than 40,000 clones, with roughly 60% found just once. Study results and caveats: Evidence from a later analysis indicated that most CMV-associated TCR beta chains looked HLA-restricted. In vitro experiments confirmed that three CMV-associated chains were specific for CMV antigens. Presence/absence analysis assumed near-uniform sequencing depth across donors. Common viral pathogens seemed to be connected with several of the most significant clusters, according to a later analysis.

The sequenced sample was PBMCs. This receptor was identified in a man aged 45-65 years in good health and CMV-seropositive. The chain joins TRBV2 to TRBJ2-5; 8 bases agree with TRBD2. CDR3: CASRLAGSPQETQYF. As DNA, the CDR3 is TGTGCCAGCAGGCTAGCGGGCTCCCCACAAGAGACCCAGTACTTC.